The 28 T cell receptor beta chains presented below share a single source sample, sequenced in a study of metastatic and nonmetastatic thyroid tumors. TCRdb reprocessed the PCR reads via MiXCR. The table lists under 50,000 clones, 15% to 20% of them singletons. All patients were untreated before thyroid surgery. Sample: tumor tissue. The receptors stem from a female donor with papillary thyroid cancer or a benign thyroid nodule (not recorded which). Some clones in this sample may be carry-over from other donors' samples.

As regards this clone: Sequence at one end of the junction differs from germline and may be a read error. Here the CDR3 DNA reads TGTGCCAGTAGCTTCCGGGAGGGTGCTAGAGGCTACACCTTC. This codes for CASSFREGARGYTF. The chain carries TRBV7-9 and TRBJ1-2; no clear D. Germline V CDR1 and CDR2: SEHNR, FQNEAQ (reference sequence). CDR3 size: 14 residues.

On this clone: A read error may produce the germline difference seen at one junction end. The rearrangement uses TRBV19 and TRBJ2-2; D possibly corresponds to TRBD2 (6 bases). The CDR3 loop spans 17 amino acids. Germline V lookup: CDR1 LNHDA, CDR2 SQIVND (reference sequence). This chain's CDR3 is CASRQWEEPRNSGELFF. The CDR3, as DNA: TGTGCCAGTCGCCAGTGGGAGGAGCCCCGGAACTCCGGGGAGCTGTTTTTT.

By its share, this clone is medium-sized. This sequence joins TRBV7-3 and TRBJ1-1; no definite D call. Germline-derived CDR1 and CDR2 are SGHTA and FQGTGA. Trimming removed 4 bases at V and 5 bases at J, with 8 bases between. The CDR3 totals 12 residues. The CDR3 DNA is TGTGCCAGCAGCTCGGTAGGGACTGAAGCTTTCTTT. It specifies CASSSVGTEAFF.

This clone was observed at least ten times. The chain carries TRBV5-1 and TRBJ2-7, with 8 positions matching TRBD1. The CDR3 covers 13 residues. V was pared by 7 bases and J by 6 bases, with 9 bases of the junction left unmatched. CDR1 and CDR2 (germline): SGHRS, YFSETQ. For the CDR3, the DNA is TGCGCCAGCCGCATGGGCAGGGGGCTCGAGCAGTACTTC. It codes for CASRMGRGLEQYF.

This clone showed up just a few times. J is TRBJ2-1 and V is TRBV6-1; 11 nucleotides align to TRBD2. V dropped 4 bases and J dropped 4; count of bases not matched to a gene: 3. The CDR3 has 15 amino acids. Germline CDR1 and CDR2: MNHNS and SASEGT. CDR3 sequence: CASSGGTSGYNEQFF. The CDR3, as DNA: TGTGCCAGCAGTGGCGGGACTAGCGGTTACAATGAGCAGTTCTTC.

The J gene is TRBJ2-7, the V gene TRBV27, with 8 bases that match TRBD1. V lost 11 bases and J lost 3; bases outside the gene matches: 9. Germline loops: CDR1 MNHEY, CDR2 SMNVEV (reference sequence). This CDR3 region has 13 residues. DNA of the CDR3: TGTGCCGCTGGCACAGGGGGGTTCTACGAGCAGTACTTC. This translates into CAAGTGGFYEQYF.

In its sample, this clone was seen a few times. The chain is built from TRBV20-1 and TRBJ1-3; possibly TRBD1 for D (6 bases). The CDR3 consists of 15 residues. Trimming removed 0 bases at V and 3 bases at J, with 12 bases between. CDR1 DFQATT and CDR2 SNEGSKA come from the germline V gene (reference sequence). CDR3 nucleotides: TGCAGTGCTAGAGATATCCAAGGGGGTGGAAACACCATATATTTT. Amino acids: CSARDIQGGGNTIYF.

The gene calls are TRBV28 and TRBJ1-1, with D perhaps matching TRBD1 (5 bases). The CDR3 contains 15 residues. Germline-derived CDR1 and CDR2 are MDHEN and SYDVKM. Trimming pared 3 bases from V and 7 bases from J, leaving 18 bases between. The CDR3 reads CASSFYPGRDLEAFF. The CDR3 bases are TGTGCCAGCAGTTTCTATCCGGGCAGGGATCTTGAAGCTTTCTTT.

This clone was recorded at least ten times. This may come from a read error, since a much larger clone is one base off. This chain connects TRBV6-6 to TRBJ1-1, with TRBD1 identical over 8 bases. In germline, CDR1 is MNHNY, CDR2 SVGAGI (reference sequence). With V trimmed by 7 bases and J by 4 bases, 11 bases remained unmatched. This CDR3 is 15 amino acids long. The CDR3 loop reads CASNERTGWVTEAFF. Written as DNA, the CDR3 is TGTGCCAGCAACGAACGGACAGGGTGGGTCACTGAAGCTTTCTTT.

In this sample, this clone is medium-sized. This rearrangement joins TRBV12-3 or TRBV12-4 to TRBJ2-7; 9 positions match TRBD1. V shed 6 bases and J 1 base; nucleotides not matched to a gene: 7. This CDR3 region has 15 residues. CDR3 loop: CASRHRGTGSYEQYF. The CDR3 coding sequence is TGTGCCAGCAGACATAGGGGGACAGGGTCCTACGAGCAGTACTTC.

The chain is built from TRBV20-1 and TRBJ2-1, with 7 bases lining up with TRBD2. The J segment lost 9 bases and the V segment lost 3 bases, leaving 5 bases of the junction unmatched. Germline CDR1 and CDR2: DFQATT and SNEGSKA (reference sequence). CDR3 size: 12 residues. For the CDR3, the DNA is TGCAGTGCTAGGCACGGGGGGATTGAGCAGTTCTTC. This sequence encodes CSARHGGIEQFF.

This chain joins TRBV6-1 and TRBJ1-6; D gene unclear. The CDR3 consists of 16 residues. Trimming removed 3 bases from V and 4 bases from J, with 13 bases in between. Germline CDR1 is MNHNS and CDR2 is SASEGT. CDR3: CASSEQLGSYNSPLHF. The DNA for the CDR3 is TGTGCCAGCAGTGAGCAGTTGGGTTCGTATAATTCACCCCTCCACTTT.

In its sample, this clone was seen many times. The sample contains more than one DNA sequence encoding this CDR3. V is TRBV7-3 and J is TRBJ2-1; 10 bases match TRBD2. Germline CDR1 reads SGHTA; CDR2 reads FQGTGA. The junction had 16 bases not matched to a gene; V was cut back by 4 bases and J by 10 bases. The CDR3 extends over 17 amino acids. The CDR3, as DNA: TGTGCCAGCAGCTCACATCCCGTAGCGGGAGGCCAGGGGGAGCAGTTCTTC. It codes for CASSSHPVAGGQGEQFF.

This clone was detected many times. The CDR3 nucleotides read TGTGCCAGCAGCCCAACAGGGAATAAATACACTGAAGCTTTCTTT. Translation: CASSPTGNKYTEAFF. The V gene is TRBV3-1, the J gene TRBJ1-1; D might be TRBD1 (6 bases). Germline CDR1 reads LGHDT; CDR2 reads YNNKEL (reference sequence). CDR3 length equals 15 residues. Between the trimmed V and J ends, which lost 4 bases and 3 bases, there was a span of 15 bases.

This clone was observed many times. The chain joins TRBV10-3 to TRBJ2-6, with 10 bases lining up with TRBD1. This CDR3 spans 17 amino acids. V lost 5 bases, J lost 2 bases, and 6 bases stayed unmatched. The germline CDR1 and CDR2 sequences are ENHRY and SYGVKD. The CDR3 DNA sequence: TGTGCCATCAGTTATGGACAGGGGGAGGCTGGGGCCAACGTCCTGACTTTC. Translated, it gives CAISYGQGEAGANVLTF.

This clone was recorded at least ten times. This chain uses TRBV7-3 with TRBJ2-7, with D possibly TRBD2 on 5 matching bases. The CDR3 length is 13 residues. The germline CDR1 and CDR2 sequences are SGHTA and FQGTGA. V was cut by 2 bases and J by 5 bases, with 10 bases left in between. CDR3: CASSLRGGDEQYF. DNA of the CDR3: TGTGCCAGCAGCTTACGGGGTGGGGACGAGCAGTACTTC.

This clone was detected many times. The genes are TRBV11-2 and TRBJ2-5; TRBD2 is a possible D gene (6 bases). V was trimmed by 5 bases and J by 5 bases, leaving 24 bases between them. The V gene's germline CDR1 is SGHAT and CDR2 FQNNGV. The CDR3 contains 17 residues. In DNA form, the CDR3 reads TGTGCCAGCAGCACCGGCCGGAATAGCGGAGGGAGGGAGACCCAGTACTTC. Amino acids: CASSTGRNSGGRETQYF. Full variable domain (outside the CDR3, taken from reference TRBV11-2 and TRBJ2-5): EAGVAQSPRYKIIEKRQSVAFWCNPISGHATLYWYQQILGQGPKLLIQFQNNGVVDDSQLPKDRFSAERLKGVDSTLKIQPAKLEDSAVYLCASSTGRNSGGRETQYFGPGTRLLVL.

The sample holds many counts of this clone. The chain employs TRBV2 and TRBJ2-7; 9 bases match TRBD2. V was clipped by 6 bases and J by 6 bases; unmatched bases: 9. The germline V gene encodes CDR1 SNHLY and CDR2 FYNNEI. The CDR3 is 14 amino acids. The CDR3 DNA follows: TGTGCCAGCAGCGCCGGGACTAGCCTCACCGAGCAGTACTTC. It encodes CASSAGTSLTEQYF.

The sample holds a few counts of this clone. This may arise from a read error, as a much more abundant clone is one base away. This chain connects TRBV20-1 to TRBJ2-3; 8 bases agree with TRBD2. The V gene's germline CDR1 is DFQATT and CDR2 SNEGSKA (reference sequence). CDR3 length: 12 residues. As DNA, the CDR3 is TGCGGTGCTGCGGGAGGAGCAGATACGCAGTATTTT. It specifies CGAAGGADTQYF.

This clone was seen many times. V gene TRBV7-3 combines with J gene TRBJ2-1; maybe TRBD2 (6 bases). Deletions cut 5 bases from V and 9 bases from J, with 20 bases between. The CDR3 is 15 amino acids. CDR1 and CDR2 from the germline V gene are SGHTA and FQGTGA. The CDR3 bases are TGTGCCAGCAGCAACCGGGACTCTGGATTCAGTGAGCAGTTCTTC. This encodes CASSNRDSGFSEQFF.

This clone has a handful of counts. The rearrangement links TRBV29-1 to TRBJ2-1, with TRBD2 matching 8 bases. The ends lost 5 bases at V and 3 bases at J; junction bases unmatched: 12. Germline V gene lookup returns CDR1 SQVTM and CDR2 ANQGSEA. The CDR3 has 16 amino acids. This chain's CDR3 is CSVPRGSAGGYNEQFF. As DNA, the CDR3 is TGCAGCGTTCCCAGGGGTTCTGCGGGAGGCTACAATGAGCAGTTCTTC.

The chain uses TRBV5-1 and TRBJ1-1, with D possibly matching TRBD1 (6 bases). This CDR3 has 14 residues. The ends were cut back, 4 bases at V and 4 bases at J, with 14 bases in the middle. Per the germline V gene, CDR1 is SGHRS and CDR2 is YFSETQ. CDR3 DNA: TGCGCCAGCAGCCTTGGGACACTAGCCACTGAAGCTTTCTTT. This gives the protein CASSLGTLATEAFF.

This clone was seen a handful of times. This may arise from a read error, as a much more abundant clone is one base away. Here the CDR3 reads CAISEPVRGPETQYF. CDR3 DNA: TGTGCCATCAGTGAACCAGTCCGGGGGCCTGAGACCCAGTACTTC. The V call is TRBV10-3, the J call TRBJ2-5, with D perhaps assigned TRBD1 or TRBD2 (6 bases each). Trimming cost V 3 bases and J 5 bases, with 16 bases left between them. CDR1 ENHRY and CDR2 SYGVKD come from the germline V gene. There are 15 residues in the CDR3.

At least ten counts were recorded for this clone. The rearrangement links TRBV10-3 to TRBJ1-2; 9 nucleotides agree with TRBD1. V was clipped by 6 bases and J by 4 bases; unmatched bases: 9. Per germline, CDR1 ENHRY and CDR2 SYGVKD. This CDR3 region has 15 residues. The CDR3 DNA reads TGTGCCATCAGCGATCCGGGACAGGGAGCCTATGGCTACACCTTC. This sequence encodes CAISDPGQGAYGYTF.

V and J are TRBV5-1 and TRBJ1-1; possibly TRBD1 for D (6 bases). The CDR3 totals 14 residues. Per the germline V gene, CDR1 is SGHRS and CDR2 is YFSETQ. V was cut by 1 base and J by 6 bases, with 13 bases left in between. The CDR3 reads CASSLHTGFAEAFF. The CDR3, as DNA: TGCGCCAGCAGCTTGCATACAGGGTTCGCTGAAGCTTTCTTT.

As for this clone: Other DNA sequences in the sample encode the same CDR3. The genes are TRBV11-2 and TRBJ1-3; weak D call: TRBD1 (5 bases). CDR1 and CDR2 (germline): SGHAT, FQNNGV. CDR3 length: 15 residues. Trimming stripped 5 bases from V and 5 bases from J, with 16 bases between. The DNA for the CDR3 is TGTGCCAGCAGCCTACATGCATCAGGGAGAAACACCATATATTTT. Its protein product is CASSLHASGRNTIYF.

This clone was detected ten times or more. V and J are TRBV6-1 and TRBJ1-5, with 8 bases that match TRBD1. The J segment lost 3 bases and the V segment lost 6 bases, leaving 7 bases of the junction unmatched. The CDR3 contains 15 residues. CDR1 and CDR2 from the germline V gene are MNHNS and SASEGT. CDR3 loop: CASRSTGGFNQPQHF. The CDR3 DNA is TGTGCCAGCAGGTCAACAGGGGGGTTCAATCAGCCCCAGCATTTT.

A word on this clone: A clone one base away is much larger, so this may be a read error. At the DNA level, this CDR3 is encoded by other sequences in the same sample as well. The rearrangement links TRBV29-1 to TRBJ1-4, with 7 nucleotides matching TRBD1. Germline trimming cut 4 bases from V and 3 bases from J; bases unmatched to any gene: 8. Germline V gene sequence: CDR1 SQVTM, CDR2 ANQGSEA. This CDR3 has 15 amino acids. DNA for the CDR3: TGCAGCGTTGTAACAGGGACAGCGGCTAATGAAAAACTGTTTTTT. This translates into CSVVTGTAANEKLFF. Complete variable domain (other parts from reference TRBV29-1 and TRBJ1-4): SAVISQKPSRDICQRGTSLTIQCQVDSQVTMMFWYRQQPGQSLTLIATANQGSEATYESGFVIDKFPISRPNLTFSTLTVSNMSPEDSSIYLCSVVTGTAANEKLFFGSGTQLSVL.